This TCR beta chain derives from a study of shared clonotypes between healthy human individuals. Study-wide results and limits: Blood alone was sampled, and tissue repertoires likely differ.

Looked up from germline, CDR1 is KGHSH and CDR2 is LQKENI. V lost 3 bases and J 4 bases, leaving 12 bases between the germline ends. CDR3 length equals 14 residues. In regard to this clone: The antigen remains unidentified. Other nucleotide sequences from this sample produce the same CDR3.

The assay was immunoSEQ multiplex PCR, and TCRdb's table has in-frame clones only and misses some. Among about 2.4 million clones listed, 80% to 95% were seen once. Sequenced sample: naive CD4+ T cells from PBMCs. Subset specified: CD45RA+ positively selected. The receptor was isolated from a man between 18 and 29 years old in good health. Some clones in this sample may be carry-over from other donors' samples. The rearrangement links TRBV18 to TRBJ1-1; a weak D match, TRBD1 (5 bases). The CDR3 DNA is TGTGCCAGCTCACCCGGGGCCCGGGGCACTGAAGCTTTCTTT. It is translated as CASSPGARGTEAFF. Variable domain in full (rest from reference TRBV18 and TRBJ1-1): NAGVMQNPRHLVRRRGQEARLRCSPMKGHSHVYWYRQLPEEGLKFMVYLQKENIIDESGMPKERFSAEFPKEGPSILRIQQVVRGDSAAYFCASSPGARGTEAFFGQGTRLTVV.